This is a list of T cell receptor beta chains from one sample in a study of blood T cell repertoires in COVID-19. Profiled with immunoSEQ multiplex PCR; TCRdb holds only in-frame clones, not every one. Of approximately 220,000 clones listed, around 85% are singletons. The sequenced sample consisted of peripheral blood. These receptor sequences come from a woman aged 45-59 years with acute or convalescent COVID-19. Each CDR3 is given with its conserved first and last residue. The D gene is left open where the match is weak. Clone size appears in some rows only: once, few, many, or a class for an expanded clone.

- | TRBJ1-2 | TRBV5-6 | - | TGTGCCAGCAGCCCACATGACAGGAAAGGCTACACCTTC | CASSPHDRKGYTF
- | TRBJ1-4 | TRBV5-1 | few | TGCGCCAGCAGCTTGCAACAGGGTGATGAAAAACTGTTTTTT | CASSLQQGDEKLFF
TRBD1 | TRBJ1-6 | TRBV25-1 | - | TGTGCCAGCAGTGCCTCCGGGACAGGGGTTTCACCCCTCCACTTT | CASSASGTGVSPLHF
- | TRBJ1-5 | TRBV4-1 | - | TGCGCCAGCAGCCAAGATCGTGCGGAGCAGCCCCAGCATTTT | CASSQDRAEQPQHF
- | TRBJ1-2 | TRBV7-9 | - | TGTGCCAGCAGCTTATCTCTATTTACGGACTATGGCTACACCTTC | CASSLSLFTDYGYTF
- | TRBJ2-7 | TRBV30 | - | TGTGCCTGGATTAGTCGCTACGAGCAGTACTTC | CAWISRYEQYF
- | TRBJ2-1 | TRBV19 | - | TGTGCCAGTAGTGTGAGGGAGTATAATGAGCAGTTCTTC | CASSVREYNEQFF
TRBD1 | TRBJ1-3 | TRBV9 | few | TGTGCCAGCAGCCGGACAGGGGATATCCCTGGAAACACCATATATTTT | CASSRTGDIPGNTIYF
TRBD2 | TRBJ2-7 | TRBV3-1/TRBV3-2 | - | TGTGCCAGCAGCCCTAGCGGTCGGGAGCAGTACTTC | CASSPSGREQYF
- | TRBJ2-5 | TRBV5-1 | - | TGCGCCAGCAGCTTGGACGGGATTCAAGAGACCCAGTACTTC | CASSLDGIQETQYF
- | TRBJ1-3 | TRBV5-1 | once | TGCGCCAGCAGAATCGGCTCTGGAAACACCATATATTTT | CASRIGSGNTIYF
- | TRBJ2-5 | TRBV9 | - | TGTGCCAGCAGCAAAGGGGGGAGGGGCGACGAGACCCAGTACTTC | CASSKGGRGDETQYF
- | TRBJ1-1 | TRBV5-4 | - | TGTGCCAGCAGCTTGGCATTCCAGGGGCCAAACACTGAAGCTTTCTTT | CASSLAFQGPNTEAFF
- | TRBJ1-1 | TRBV5-5 | - | TGTGCCAGCAGCCTTCACAGGGACACTGAAGCTTTCTTT | CASSLHRDTEAFF
TRBD2 | TRBJ2-2 | TRBV14 | - | TGTGCCAGCAGCCCCGTAGCGGGAGCCCAGACCGGGGAGCTGTTTTTT | CASSPVAGAQTGELFF
TRBD2 | TRBJ2-5 | TRBV5-1 | once | TGCGCCAGCAGCTTGGCGGTGGGGAGGGGGACCCAGTACTTC | CASSLAVGRGTQYF
- | TRBJ1-1 | TRBV11-2 | - | TGTGCCAGCAGCTTACTCGCAAACAGGGTTCGGAACACTGAAGCTTTCTTT | CASSLLANRVRNTEAFF